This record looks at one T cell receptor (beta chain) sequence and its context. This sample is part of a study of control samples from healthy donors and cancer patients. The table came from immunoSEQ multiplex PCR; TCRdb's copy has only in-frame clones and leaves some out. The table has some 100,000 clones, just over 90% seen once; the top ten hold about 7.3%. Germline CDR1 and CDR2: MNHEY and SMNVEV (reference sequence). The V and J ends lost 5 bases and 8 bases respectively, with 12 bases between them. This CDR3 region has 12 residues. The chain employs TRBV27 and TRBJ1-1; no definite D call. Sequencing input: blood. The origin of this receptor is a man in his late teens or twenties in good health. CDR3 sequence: CASSQVAVEAFF. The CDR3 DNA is TGTGCCAGCAGTCAAGTCGCGGTAGAAGCTTTCTTT.